A single sample gave rise to the 13 T cell receptor beta chains below, sequenced in a study of cytomegalovirus exposure and HLA in healthy donors. Clones were read by immunoSEQ multiplex PCR, and TCRdb kept only the in-frame ones, dropping some. The sample includes some 200,000 clones, about 93% of them seen just once. What was sequenced was PBMCs. These receptor sequences come from a woman younger than 35 in good health and CMV-seronegative.

The gene calls are TRBV6-4 and TRBJ1-2; D is unclear. Per the germline V gene, CDR1 is MRHNA and CDR2 is SNTAGT. The V and J ends lost 0 bases and 8 bases respectively, with 13 bases between them. The CDR3 is 14 amino acids. The CDR3 DNA follows: TGTGCCAGCAGTGACTCCCGGGAGGGCTGGGGCTACACCTTC. Protein sequence: CASSDSREGWGYTF.

The V and J genes are TRBV10-3 and TRBJ1-4, with D perhaps matching TRBD1 (6 bases). V was clipped by 6 bases and J by 7 bases, with 15 bases between them. The CDR3 covers 14 residues. Germline V CDR1 and CDR2: ENHRY, SYGVKD. The CDR3 DNA reads TGTGCCATCAGAGGGGACAATCAGGGTGAAAAACTGTTTTTT. Protein sequence: CAIRGDNQGEKLFF.

This clone was seen only once. This chain links TRBV29-1 with TRBJ2-2; maybe TRBD1 (6 bases). The CDR3 spans 12 residues. V dropped 3 bases and J dropped 6 bases, with 8 bases sitting between them. In germline, CDR1 is SQVTM, CDR2 ANQGSEA. CDR3 protein: CSVDRGSGELFF. Here the CDR3 DNA reads TGCAGCGTTGACAGGGGTTCCGGGGAGCTGTTTTTT.

The J gene is TRBJ2-5, the V gene TRBV4-1, with 9 bases lining up with TRBD2. Trimming removed 1 base from V and 4 bases from J; junction bases left unmatched: 4. CDR1 MGHRA and CDR2 YSYEKL come from the germline V gene. The CDR3 runs to 15 residues. In DNA, the CDR3 is TGCGCCAGCAGCCAAGTAGAACTAGCGGGAGAGACCCAGTACTTC. Translated, it gives CASSQVELAGETQYF.

The chain links TRBV25-1 to TRBJ2-1; a weak D match, TRBD2 (7 bases). This CDR3 has 16 amino acids. Germline CDR1 is MGHDK and CDR2 is SYGVNS. V was trimmed by 7 bases and J by 0 bases, leaving 16 bases between them. CDR3 sequence (DNA): TGTGCCAGCACCGAAGGGGGGGAGAGCTCCTACAATGAGCAGTTCTTC. Amino acid sequence: CASTEGGESSYNEQFF.

Only one count was recorded for this clone. The chain has TRBV5-1 and TRBJ2-7; TRBD2 matches at 11 bases. V was clipped by 4 bases and J by 4 bases; unmatched bases: 7. The germline gives CDR1 SGHRS, CDR2 YFSETQ. This CDR3 has 15 residues. For the CDR3, the DNA is TGCGCCAGCAGCCTAGGGACTAGCGGCTCATACGAGCAGTACTTC. This gives the protein CASSLGTSGSYEQYF.

The rearrangement uses TRBV27 and TRBJ2-7; D unresolved. The V gene lost 11 bases and the J gene lost 2 bases, with 16 bases spanning the gap. Germline lookup yields CDR1 MNHEY and CDR2 SMNVEV (reference sequence). This CDR3 spans 13 amino acids. The CDR3 protein is CAGTGELTYEQYF. DNA of the CDR3: TGTGCCGGCACGGGTGAGCTGACCTACGAGCAGTACTTC.

The CDR3 loop reads CASSAIHSGYEQYF. CDR3 DNA sequence: TGTGCCAGCAGCGCAATCCATAGCGGCTACGAGCAGTACTTC. The V call is TRBV6-1, the J call TRBJ2-7; tentative D call: TRBD2 (6 bases). V dropped 6 bases and J dropped 3 bases, with 15 bases sitting between them. The CDR3 length is 14 residues. The V gene's germline CDR1 is MNHNS and CDR2 SASEGT.

This chain connects TRBV6-6 to TRBJ1-5; D unresolved. Trimming cost V 6 bases and J 3 bases, with 6 bases left between them. The germline CDR1 and CDR2 sequences are MNHNY and SVGAGI (reference sequence). CDR3 length equals 12 residues. In DNA form, the CDR3 reads TGTGCCAGCAGCGACTCCAATCAGCCCCAGCATTTT. Residues: CASSDSNQPQHF.

This chain connects TRBV2 to TRBJ2-1; a weak D match, TRBD2 (5 bases). This CDR3 is 15 amino acids long. Germline loops: CDR1 SNHLY, CDR2 FYNNEI. V shed 6 bases and J shed 1 base, with 13 bases lying between them. The chain's CDR3 is CASRETRGSYNEQFF. The CDR3 DNA reads TGTGCCAGCAGGGAAACCCGGGGATCCTACAATGAGCAGTTCTTC.

The rearrangement joins TRBV30 to TRBJ2-7; the match to TRBD1 covers 7 bases. The CDR3 has 14 amino acids. Germline V CDR1 and CDR2: GTSNPN, SVGIG (reference sequence). V dropped 2 bases and J dropped 3; count of bases not matched to a gene: 7. CDR3 sequence: CAWSSGQELYEQYF. CDR3 bases: TGTGCCTGGAGTAGCGGACAGGAGCTCTACGAGCAGTACTTC.

V and J are TRBV13 and TRBJ1-1; 7 bases are shared with TRBD1. This CDR3 region has 14 residues. The V and J ends lost 6 bases and 4 bases, in that order; junction bases with no gene match: 8. The germline CDR1 and CDR2 sequences are PRHDT and FYEKMQ (reference sequence). In DNA, the CDR3 is TGTGCCAGCAGACAGACAGGGCATGGCACTGAAGCTTTCTTT. This codes for CASRQTGHGTEAFF.

This chain connects TRBV5-6 to TRBJ2-1; D is uncertain. This CDR3 comprises 13 residues. CDR1 is SGHDT, CDR2 YYEEEE, per germline. V gave up 0 bases and J gave up 9 bases, with 10 bases separating them. The DNA of the CDR3 is TGTGCCAGCAGCTTGGCCCCCAGAGGTGAGCAGTTCTTC. Amino acid sequence: CASSLAPRGEQFF.